This passage covers 6 T cell receptor beta chains from one sample sequenced in a study of T cells in Graves' hyperthyroidism and ophthalmopathy. TCR beta CDR3 region amplification was performed from RNA transcripts. Researchers ran a first-round RT-PCR on the TCR CDR3 using the HTBI primer set. TCRdb re-called the multiplex PCR reads with MiXCR, one entry per CDR3 protein. The table records roughly 500,000 distinct CDR3 sequences, approximately 25% of them present only once. The sequenced material came from blood. The receptor set was obtained from a woman under 40 with Graves' ophthalmopathy.

J is TRBJ2-5 and V is TRBV3-1; D unresolved. CDR3 length equals 14 residues. The V gene's germline CDR1 is LGHDT and CDR2 YNNKEL (reference sequence). Deletions cut 3 bases from V and 2 bases from J, with 10 bases between. The CDR3 region has the DNA TGTGCCAGCAGCCACATGGTAGGACAAGAGACCCAGTACTTC. It specifies CASSHMVGQETQYF.

A remark on this clonotype: A read error may explain this, as a much larger clone is one base away. The CDR3, as DNA: TGTGCCAGCAGCCAAGGTCCGGTGATCGCCGGGGAGCTGTTTTTT. This codes for CASSQGPVIAGELFF. The rearrangement links TRBV14 to TRBJ2-2, with D hard to call. Trimming pared 1 base from V and 6 bases from J, leaving 12 bases between. The CDR3 runs 15 residues. From germline, CDR1 is SGHDN and CDR2 FVKESK.

This clonotype was observed a few times. The chain combines TRBV9 with TRBJ2-7; 9 bases are shared with TRBD1. The CDR3 sequence is 17 residues long. The germline gives CDR1 SGDLS, CDR2 YYNGEE. Trimming cost V 2 bases and J 6 bases; bases outside gene matches: 15. The CDR3 protein is CASSVGYIGQGKVEQYF. Here the CDR3 DNA reads TGTGCCAGCAGCGTTGGATATATAGGACAGGGGAAGGTCGAGCAGTACTTC.

This clonotype was counted ten times or more. The rearrangement joins TRBV7-9 to TRBJ2-7; D gene unclear. V lost 3 bases to trimming and J lost 4 bases, with 7 bases between them. The CDR3 is 12 residues long. The germline V gene encodes CDR1 SEHNR and CDR2 FQNEAQ (reference sequence). The CDR3 region is CASSFVLYEQYF. CDR3 sequence (DNA): TGTGCCAGCAGCTTTGTCCTGTACGAGCAGTACTTC.

V and J are TRBV18 and TRBJ1-1, with 7 bases aligning to TRBD1. Germline V lookup: CDR1 KGHSH, CDR2 LQKENI. CDR3 length: 14 residues. With V trimmed by 0 bases and J by 5 bases, 3 bases remained unmatched. Here the CDR3 reads CASSPPTGDTEAFF. CDR3 in DNA: TGTGCCAGCTCACCACCTACAGGGGATACTGAAGCTTTCTTT.

At least ten counts were recorded for this clonotype. This chain connects TRBV4-1 to TRBJ2-2; D is undetermined. Per the germline V gene, CDR1 is MGHRA and CDR2 is YSYEKL. The V gene lost 2 bases and the J gene lost 4 bases, with 8 bases spanning the gap. This CDR3 contains 14 residues. In DNA form, the CDR3 reads TGCGCCAGCAGCCAACGTTTCAGCACCGGGGAGCTGTTTTTT. Protein product: CASSQRFSTGELFF.